This paragraph covers one T cell receptor (beta chain) sequence. Antigen: not known. The evidence that diagnosis relied on was clinical symptoms, serum thyroxine, TRAb, thyroid ultrasound and orbital computed tomography. This sample is drawn from a study of Graves' ophthalmopathy and Graves' hyperthyroidism. For the study at large: Peripheral blood sampling occurred at initial diagnosis, before any treatment. Study-wide findings and caveats: A majority of expanded thyroid clonotypes exceeding 0.001 frequency were likewise present in blood.

V was trimmed by 7 bases and J by 5 bases, leaving 17 bases between them. Germline CDR1 MNHEY, CDR2 SVGEGT. The CDR3 totals 14 residues. Amplification of TCR beta CDR3 regions used RNA transcripts. In the first round, RT-PCR was carried out with HTBI primers, and a multiplex PCR formed the second round. From the multiplex PCR reads, TCRdb called clonotypes with MiXCR, one entry per CDR3 protein. The data contain about 180,000 distinct CDR3 sequences, under 40% of them singletons. Material: peripheral blood. This TCR was recovered from a woman aged 40 to 50 with Graves' ophthalmopathy. The chain joins TRBV6-2 or TRBV6-3 to TRBJ2-5; D might be TRBD2 (7 bases). The CDR3: CASTKARGHETQYF. CDR3 bases: TGTGCCAGCACCAAGGCGCGGGGGCACGAGACCCAGTACTTC.